This T cell receptor (beta chain) is from a study of T cells in Graves' hyperthyroidism and ophthalmopathy. TCR beta CDR3 regions were amplified from RNA. First-round RT-PCR of the TCR CDR3 relied on the HTBI primer set. TCRdb re-analysed the multiplex PCR reads in MiXCR, keeping a single row per CDR3 protein. The table includes around 290,000 distinct CDR3 sequences, 17% detected once. Ophthalmopathy patients showed a Clinical Activity Score of at least 3, NOSPECS grade of at least 4 and duration under 3 months. On the basis of clinical symptoms, serum thyroxine and TRAb, thyroid ultrasound and orbital computed tomography, diagnoses were made. Points on this clonotype: Its antigen is still unknown. Likely a read error: the CDR3 ends without its conserved phenylalanine or tryptophan.

Overall study results and limits: The model anticipated ophthalmopathy a median about 7 months pre-onset.

The V gene's germline CDR1 is SEHNR and CDR2 FQNEAQ (reference sequence). The V gene end was trimmed by 3 bases and the J gene end by 2 bases; junction bases not matched to a gene: 8. This CDR3 contains 16 residues. The TCR originated in a woman between 55 and 75 years old with Graves' ophthalmopathy. Sequencing was done on a sample of blood. The rearrangement joins TRBV7-9 to TRBJ2-7; 9 bases are shared with TRBD2. The CDR3 reads CASSFLKRLAAYEQYL. CDR3 in DNA: TGTGCCAGCAGCTTCCTAAAGAGACTAGCGGCCTACGAGCAGTACCTC.